This T cell receptor (beta chain) was identified in a study of blood T cell repertoires in COVID-19. Across the whole study: The samples span acute and convalescent COVID-19 from the United States, Italy and Spain. Sample material is recorded as cDNA or gDNA derived from T cells, B-cell-depleted T cells, or PBMCs.

V was trimmed by 2 bases and J by 4 bases, leaving 15 bases between them. This CDR3 has 17 amino acids. Germline lookup yields CDR1 SGHTA and CDR2 FQGNSA. Original handling: Amplification of reference gene primers provided the estimated nucleated cell counts. TCRdb's table, derived via immunoSEQ multiplex PCR, lists solely in-frame clones and lacks some. The DNA was the basis for D and trimming; V, J and clone size are from that table. Of about 89,000 clones in the sample, about 88% are singletons; the top ten hold around 1.3%. This sequence originates from a man of 80 years or more with active or convalescent COVID-19. The chain is built from TRBV7-2 and TRBJ2-6, with D possibly matching TRBD1 (5 bases). The sample taken for sequencing was peripheral blood. The CDR3, as DNA: TGTGCCAGCAGCTTAAACCAGGGTCGGGTGGGGGCCAACGTCCTGACTTTC. Translation gives CASSLNQGRVGANVLTF.